A selection of T cell receptor beta chains follows, all from one sample in a study of control samples from healthy donors and cancer patients. TCRdb's table, derived via immunoSEQ multiplex PCR, lists solely in-frame clones and lacks some. The sample includes roughly 59,000 clones, 92% of them seen just once. Sequenced input: PBMCs. The receptor source for this set is a man aged 40-49 years with colorectal cancer. Each CDR3 is given with its conserved first and last residue. A D gene is named only where the DNA matches it firmly. Where a row states a size, it is once, few, many or the class of an expanded clone; other rows omit it.

J: TRBJ2-7
D: TRBD2
size: .
V: TRBV7-3
CDR3: CASSPRLAGSYEQYF
DNA: TGTGCCAGCAGCCCCCGACTAGCGGGGTCCTACGAGCAGTACTTC

J: TRBJ2-7
D: .
size: .
V: TRBV11-2
CDR3: CASSSPGGPYEQYF
DNA: TGTGCCAGCAGCTCCCCCGGGGGGCCCTACGAGCAGTACTTC

J: TRBJ2-7
D: .
size: .
V: TRBV7-9
CDR3: CASSLESFSYEQYF
DNA: TGTGCCAGCAGCTTAGAATCCTTCTCCTACGAGCAGTACTTC

J: TRBJ1-5
D: .
size: .
V: TRBV6-6
CDR3: CASSSGGSNQPQHF
DNA: TGTGCCAGCAGTTCGGGAGGGAGCAATCAGCCCCAGCATTTT

J: TRBJ2-1
D: TRBD2
size: .
V: TRBV5-1
CDR3: CASSRAGVNEQFF
DNA: TGCGCCAGCAGCCGGGCGGGGGTCAATGAGCAGTTCTTC

J: TRBJ2-1
D: .
size: .
V: TRBV21-1
CDR3: CASSTISGGHNEQFF
DNA: TGTGCCAGCAGCACCATTAGCGGGGGACACAATGAGCAGTTCTTC

J: TRBJ2-1
D: TRBD1
size: .
V: TRBV27
CDR3: CASTSDRGYNEQFF
DNA: TGTGCCAGCACCTCGGACAGGGGCTACAATGAGCAGTTCTTC

J: TRBJ2-4
D: .
size: .
V: TRBV13
CDR3: CASSSRGTEAYF
DNA: TGTGCCAGCAGCTCCCGGGGGACAGAAGCGTACTTC

J: TRBJ1-1
D: .
size: once
V: TRBV11-2
CDR3: CASSVGSRVNTEAFF
DNA: TGTGCCAGCAGCGTAGGGTCCAGGGTCAACACTGAAGCTTTCTTT

J: TRBJ1-1
D: .
size: once
V: TRBV12-3/TRBV12-4
CDR3: CASRAGQNTEAFF
DNA: TGTGCCAGCAGGGCGGGCCAGAACACTGAAGCTTTCTTT

J: TRBJ1-1
D: TRBD1
size: .
V: TRBV19
CDR3: CASRDRGKTGTEAFF
DNA: TGTGCCAGTAGAGACAGGGGGAAAACTGGGACTGAAGCTTTCTTT

J: TRBJ1-1
D: .
size: .
V: TRBV30
CDR3: CAWSLLGGMNTEAFF
DNA: TGTGCCTGGAGTCTCTTGGGCGGAATGAACACTGAAGCTTTCTTT

J: TRBJ2-5
D: .
size: .
V: TRBV5-1
CDR3: CASSPSVDRLGETQYF
DNA: TGCGCCAGCAGCCCTTCCGTAGACAGGTTGGGGGAGACCCAGTACTTC

J: TRBJ2-1
D: TRBD2
size: .
V: TRBV3-1/TRBV3-2
CDR3: CASSRDYGYNEQFF
DNA: TGTGCCAGCAGCCGGGACTACGGGTACAATGAGCAGTTCTTC

J: TRBJ2-5
D: TRBD1
size: few
V: TRBV9
CDR3: CASSPGTGGFGETQYF
DNA: TGTGCCAGCAGCCCCGGGACAGGGGGCTTTGGGGAGACCCAGTACTTC

J: TRBJ1-1
D: .
size: .
V: TRBV2
CDR3: CASNWVGRNTEAFF
DNA: TGTGCCAGCAACTGGGTAGGGAGGAACACTGAAGCTTTCTTT

J: TRBJ1-3
D: .
size: .
V: TRBV2
CDR3: CASSQSRGLDTIYF
DNA: TGTGCCAGCAGTCAGTCCCGGGGCCTAGACACCATATATTTT

J: TRBJ1-5
D: .
size: .
V: TRBV19
CDR3: CASSIRDTNQPQHF
DNA: TGTGCCAGTAGTATCCGGGACACAAATCAGCCCCAGCATTTT

J: TRBJ1-5
D: .
size: .
V: TRBV7-9
CDR3: CASSVDRIDQPQHF
DNA: TGTGCCAGCAGCGTGGACAGAATAGATCAGCCCCAGCATTTT

J: TRBJ2-7
D: TRBD2
size: .
V: TRBV7-2
CDR3: CASSLRSGTSGASYEQYF
DNA: TGTGCCAGCAGCTTAAGATCCGGGACTAGCGGGGCCTCCTACGAGCAGTACTTC

J: TRBJ2-3
D: TRBD2
size: .
V: TRBV7-3
CDR3: CASSFLAGGITSTDTQYF
DNA: TGTGCCAGCAGCTTTCTAGCGGGGGGAATTACTAGCACAGATACGCAGTATTTT

J: TRBJ1-4
D: .
size: .
V: TRBV5-1
CDR3: CASSLGRGAREKLFF
DNA: TGCGCCAGCAGCTTGGGTCGGGGGGCAAGGGAAAAACTGTTTTTT

J: TRBJ1-1
D: .
size: .
V: TRBV3-1/TRBV3-2
CDR3: CASSQGGARVGKAFF
DNA: TGTGCCAGCAGCCAAGGGGGGGCAAGGGTCGGAAAAGCTTTCTTT

J: TRBJ2-5
D: .
size: .
V: TRBV11-3
CDR3: CASSTVQETQYF
DNA: TGTGCCAGCAGCACAGTCCAAGAGACCCAGTACTTC

J: TRBJ1-5
D: .
size: .
V: TRBV27
CDR3: CASSLWGNQPQHF
DNA: TGTGCCAGCAGTTTATGGGGGAATCAGCCCCAGCATTTT

J: TRBJ1-2
D: .
size: .
V: TRBV29-1
CDR3: CSVEARDHYGYTF
DNA: TGCAGCGTTGAGGCTCGGGACCACTATGGCTACACCTTC

J: TRBJ2-3
D: TRBD2
size: .
V: TRBV29-1
CDR3: CTFSGGADTQYF
DNA: TGCACCTTTAGCGGGGGGGCAGATACGCAGTATTTT

J: TRBJ1-1
D: .
size: once
V: TRBV6-5
CDR3: CASSTGLLNTEAFF
DNA: TGTGCCAGCAGCACGGGACTCCTGAACACTGAAGCTTTCTTT

J: TRBJ1-1
D: .
size: .
V: TRBV19
CDR3: CASSTSQNTEAFF
DNA: TGTGCCAGTAGTACGTCGCAAAACACTGAAGCTTTCTTT

J: TRBJ1-1
D: TRBD1
size: .
V: TRBV7-6
CDR3: CASSKDRGLSEAFF
DNA: TGTGCCAGCAGCAAGGACAGGGGGCTCTCTGAAGCTTTCTTT

J: TRBJ2-5
D: .
size: once
V: TRBV7-9
CDR3: CASSSALGPRGETQYF
DNA: TGTGCCAGCAGCTCGGCACTGGGACCCCGCGGGGAGACCCAGTACTTC

J: TRBJ1-2
D: .
size: .
V: TRBV4-3
CDR3: CASSQDSLGSPGRGYTF
DNA: TGCGCCAGCAGCCAAGATTCACTGGGCAGCCCAGGGCGTGGCTACACCTTC

J: TRBJ2-2
D: TRBD2
size: .
V: TRBV12-3/TRBV12-4
CDR3: CASSRGDTGELFF
DNA: TGTGCCAGCAGTCGGGGGGACACCGGGGAGCTGTTTTTT

J: TRBJ2-1
D: TRBD1
size: .
V: TRBV6-5
CDR3: CASREGQSYNEQFF
DNA: TGTGCCAGCAGAGAGGGACAGAGCTACAATGAGCAGTTCTTC

J: TRBJ2-1
D: .
size: .
V: TRBV5-1
CDR3: CASSLGSKTSSSYNEQFF
DNA: TGCGCCAGCAGCTTGGGATCGAAAACTTCGAGCTCCTACAATGAGCAGTTCTTC

J: TRBJ2-1
D: TRBD1
size: few
V: TRBV10-1
CDR3: CASSEGTGYYNEQFF
DNA: TGCGCCAGCAGTGAAGGGACAGGGTACTACAATGAGCAGTTCTTC

J: TRBJ2-7
D: .
size: .
V: TRBV6-1
CDR3: CASSELPSEQYF
DNA: TGTGCCAGCAGTGAACTCCCGAGCGAGCAGTACTTC

J: TRBJ2-3
D: .
size: .
V: TRBV5-1
CDR3: CASSLDSWGVDTQYF
DNA: TGCGCCAGCAGCTTGGATTCGTGGGGCGTAGATACGCAGTATTTT

J: TRBJ1-1
D: .
size: .
V: TRBV18
CDR3: CASSLQNTEAFF
DNA: TGTGCCAGCTCACTACAGAACACTGAAGCTTTCTTT

J: TRBJ2-7
D: TRBD1
size: .
V: TRBV5-8
CDR3: CASRTPGQGAGEQYF
DNA: TGTGCCAGCAGAACACCGGGACAGGGGGCGGGCGAGCAGTACTTC

J: TRBJ2-6
D: TRBD1
size: .
V: TRBV11-2
CDR3: CASSMGQTLSGANVLTF
DNA: TGTGCCAGCAGCATGGGACAGACCCTTTCTGGGGCCAACGTCCTGACTTTC

J: TRBJ2-7
D: TRBD1
size: .
V: TRBV5-1
CDR3: CASSPPGQLFEQYF
DNA: TGCGCCAGCAGCCCTCCGGGACAGCTTTTTGAGCAGTACTTC

J: TRBJ1-1
D: .
size: .
V: TRBV4-2
CDR3: CASSQVVGNTEAFF
DNA: TGTGCCAGCAGCCAAGTAGTAGGGAACACTGAAGCTTTCTTT